The clone carrying this T cell receptor beta chain was seen more than once but under ten times. The sample originates from a study of cytomegalovirus exposure and HLA in healthy donors. 60 Vbeta and 13 Jbeta primers were used in PCR. Clones were sequenced by immunoSEQ multiplex PCR, and TCRdb holds only the in-frame ones, with some missing. The table lists 160,000 or so clones, more than 60% of them singletons. CDR1 MNHNS and CDR2 SASEGT come from the germline V gene. The CDR3 consists of 15 residues. Trimming stripped 1 base from V and 0 bases from J, with 9 bases between. The receptor comes from a human donor in good health. The chain links TRBV6-1 to TRBJ1-1; TRBD1 is a possible D gene (5 bases). The sample was PBMCs. As DNA, the CDR3 is TGTGCCAGCAGTGAAGGGGGCAGTATGAACACTGAAGCTTTCTTT. It codes for CASSEGGSMNTEAFF.